This T cell receptor (beta chain) was identified in a study of PD-L1 blockade in urothelial cancer. Assay: immunoSEQ multiplex PCR; the TCRdb copy retains only in-frame clones and omits some. The top ten clones hold less than 4% of a sample with 25,000 to 30,000 clones, around 87% of them seen once. Patient sample counts ranged from 1 to 8, pretreatment and on-treatment. CDR1 and CDR2 from the germline V gene are SGHVS and FQNEAQ. V lost 1 base, J lost 9 bases, and 19 bases lay in between. The CDR3 covers 16 residues. Specimen: PBMCs, collected around atezolizumab (anti-PD-L1) treatment. J is TRBJ2-1 and V is TRBV7-8; a weak D match, TRBD2 (5 bases). The receptor was isolated from a man aged 45-60 years with urothelial cancer. DNA for the CDR3: TGTGCCAGCAGCTTAGTAACGGGAAGGGCGGTGATTGAGCAGTTCTTC. Protein product: CASSLVTGRAVIEQFF.